The present T cell receptor beta chain was sequenced within a study of spatial heterogeneity in lung cancer. About the research overall: Among detected sequences, beta-chain ones consistently exceeded alpha-chain ones in number.

Every TCR cDNA molecule bore its own unique molecular identifier. TCRdb passed the 5' RACE reads through MiXCR, listing each CDR3 protein once. The table lists 39,000 or so distinct CDR3 sequences, 6.5% to 8.5% of them singletons. As regards this clonotype: Its cognate antigen is unknown.

Stated time point: sample taken at primary tumor resection. Whole RNA was taken from tumor, nontumor lung or frozen PBMC; it was then sequenced unsorted. The CDR3 loop spans 14 amino acids. Germline V gene sequence: CDR1 SEHNR, CDR2 FQNEAQ (reference sequence). V gave up 1 base and J gave up 5 bases, with 12 bases separating them. The study, taken as a whole, reports: Compared with follow-up, resection was when ubiquitous expanded tumor TCRs appeared in blood more.

The sequence was obtained from a male donor with early-stage non-small cell lung cancer. The chain links TRBV7-9 to TRBJ2-7; unclear D gene. The sample consisted of PBMCs, taken at surgery. In DNA, the CDR3 is TGTGCCAGCAGCTTAGGGTCAGGCTATAACGAGCAGTACTTC. This gives the protein CASSLGSGYNEQYF.